This T cell receptor (beta chain) emerged from a study of molecular identifiers for immune sequencing clone quantification. Previously described methods and listed TCR primers were employed for the bulk TCR libraries. From the PCR reads, TCRdb called clonotypes with MiXCR, one entry per CDR3 protein. The sample holds about 320,000 distinct CDR3 sequences, about 20% seen once. With respect to this clonotype: The antigen remains unidentified.

Libraries used roughly 18,000 to 1,000,000 sorted naive CD8 T cells and 10%, 30% or 50% RNA input. The junction had 4 bases not matched to a gene; V was cut back by 5 bases and J by 4 bases. This CDR3 is 15 amino acids long. Germline CDR1 MNHEY, CDR2 SMNVEV (reference sequence). General study points: In naive cells, clones above 20 RNA copies held under 1% of molecules, whereas in effector cells they held over 98%.

This TCR was recovered from a human donor in good health. Some libraries in this study had Jurkat cell RNA spiked in. Material: naive CD8+ T cells from blood, with Jurkat cell RNA spiked in. Subset indicated: FACS-sorted CD8+CD4-CCR7+CD45RA+ naive T cells. This chain links TRBV27 with TRBJ2-5, with 13 nucleotides matching TRBD2. The CDR3: CASSPGTSGTETQYF. The CDR3 DNA reads as TGTGCCAGCAGTCCAGGGACTAGCGGGACAGAGACCCAGTACTTC.